One sample yielded the 17 T cell receptor beta chains listed below, sequenced in a study of technical replicates of blood from a few donors. Sequencing used immunoSEQ multiplex PCR; TCRdb keeps in-frame clones, though not all of them. The table lists approximately 82,000 clones, roughly 95% of them singletons. Sequencing was done on a sample of T cells isolated from PBMCs. The receptors were gathered from a human donor in good health.

The rearrangement joins TRBV2 to TRBJ1-2; 8 positions match TRBD1. The CDR3 totals 15 residues. Unmatched junction bases numbered 14, after V lost 9 bases and J lost 5 bases. The germline gives CDR1 SNHLY, CDR2 FYNNEI. CDR3 region: CASDGRGQGAYGYTF. The CDR3 DNA sequence: TGTGCCAGTGACGGTCGCGGGCAGGGGGCTTATGGCTACACCTTC.

V usage is TRBV5-4 and J usage is TRBJ2-5; 13 nucleotides agree with TRBD2. CDR1 and CDR2 (germline): SGHNT, YYREEE (reference sequence). The CDR3 is 16 amino acids. Germline trimming cut 3 bases from V and 1 base from J; bases unmatched to any gene: 3. The CDR3 loop reads CASSSGLAGLQETQYF. The CDR3 nucleotides read TGTGCCAGCAGCTCGGGACTAGCGGGACTCCAAGAGACCCAGTACTTC.

The J gene is TRBJ2-7, the V gene TRBV5-1; TRBD1 might be the D (5 bases). Germline values: CDR1 SGHRS, CDR2 YFSETQ. V gave up 4 bases and J gave up 9 bases, with 11 bases separating them. The CDR3 totals 11 residues. This CDR3 reads CASSLEQVQYF. DNA of the CDR3: TGCGCCAGCAGCCTGGAACAGGTGCAGTACTTC.

V and J are TRBV28 and TRBJ2-1; 11 nucleotides line up with TRBD2. The CDR3 is 16 amino acids. Germline V gene sequence: CDR1 MDHEN, CDR2 SYDVKM. With 3 bases clipped from V and 5 bases from J, the junction kept 6 bases outside the gene matches. The CDR3 bases are TGTGCCAGCAGTTTCCTGGGACTAGCGGTGGACAATGAGCAGTTCTTC. As protein: CASSFLGLAVDNEQFF.

The chain is built from TRBV5-4 and TRBJ2-2; no firm D call. Trimming left V 6 bases short and J 6 bases short, with 12 bases between. This CDR3 is 13 amino acids long. CDR1 and CDR2 from the germline V gene are SGHNT and YYREEE (reference sequence). The chain's CDR3 is CASTLDRAGELFF. CDR3 DNA: TGTGCCAGCACCTTAGACCGGGCCGGGGAGCTGTTTTTT.

V usage is TRBV29-1 and J usage is TRBJ2-6; TRBD1 agrees at 9 bases. The CDR3 sequence is 17 residues long. CDR1 SQVTM and CDR2 ANQGSEA come from the germline V gene. With V trimmed by 7 bases and J by 1 base, 11 bases remained unmatched. DNA of the CDR3: TGCAGCGGCCCACGGGACAGGGCTCTATCTGGGGCCAACGTCCTGACTTTC. It codes for CSGPRDRALSGANVLTF.

V and J are TRBV30 and TRBJ2-1, with TRBD1 as a possible D gene (6 bases). V dropped 3 bases and J dropped 0 bases, with 15 bases sitting between them. CDR3 length: 16 amino acids. CDR1 GTSNPN and CDR2 SVGIG come from the germline V gene (reference sequence). In DNA, the CDR3 is TGTGCCTGGAGGCGCAGGGGAGAAAGCTCCTACAATGAGCAGTTCTTC. This sequence encodes CAWRRRGESSYNEQFF.

This rearrangement joins TRBV7-9 to TRBJ2-1, with 13 nucleotides matching TRBD2. In germline, CDR1 is SEHNR, CDR2 FQNEAQ (reference sequence). The CDR3 is made up of 17 amino acids. Trimming at V came to 5 bases and at J to 2 bases, leaving 6 bases not matched to a gene. CDR3 sequence reads: CASSPRTSGSTYNEQFF. The CDR3 DNA follows: TGTGCCAGCAGCCCCAGGACTAGCGGGAGCACCTACAATGAGCAGTTCTTC.

The rearrangement links TRBV12-5 to TRBJ2-2; 8 bases fit TRBD2. V was clipped by 5 bases and J by 2 bases; unmatched bases: 7. Germline V gene data show CDR1 as LGHNT and CDR2 as FRNRAP. The CDR3 is 16 amino acids. The CDR3: CASGEPTSVNTGELFF. The CDR3 DNA sequence: TGTGCTAGTGGTGAGCCGACTAGCGTTAACACCGGGGAGCTGTTTTTT.

This chain joins TRBV4-1 and TRBJ2-7; 11 nucleotides match TRBD2. The length of the CDR3 is 13 residues. Trimming removed 4 bases from V and 4 bases from J; junction bases left unmatched: 0. Germline CDR1 is MGHRA and CDR2 is YSYEKL. The CDR3 sequence: CASSRTSGYEQYF. CDR3 coding DNA: TGCGCCAGCAGCCGGACTAGCGGGTACGAGCAGTACTTC.

The genes are TRBV7-3 and TRBJ2-3; 9 bases are a match to TRBD1. The CDR3 sequence is 14 residues long. The J segment lost 4 bases and the V segment lost 5 bases, leaving 4 bases of the junction unmatched. The germline V gene has CDR1 SGHTA and CDR2 FQGTGA. CDR3 loop: CASSMTGGADTQYF. For the CDR3, the DNA is TGTGCCAGCAGCATGACAGGGGGGGCAGATACGCAGTATTTT.

The J gene is TRBJ2-1, the V gene TRBV18, with D tentatively TRBD2 (5 bases). The germline V gene has CDR1 KGHSH and CDR2 LQKENI. V lost 1 base, J lost 7 bases, and 20 bases lay in between. The CDR3 extends over 17 amino acids. CDR3 loop: CASSPLSGGAQGNEQFF. CDR3 nucleotides: TGTGCCAGCTCACCACTGAGCGGAGGAGCCCAAGGAAATGAGCAGTTCTTC.

The chain employs TRBV14 and TRBJ2-1; 10 nucleotides match TRBD1. CDR1 and CDR2 (germline): SGHDN, FVKESK. The CDR3 consists of 18 residues. J gave up 1 base and V 6 bases, and 12 bases lay outside the gene matches. DNA of the CDR3: TGTGCCAGCAGGCATGGGGACAGGGGCCGGTGGTCCTACAATGAGCAGTTCTTC. Translation gives CASRHGDRGRWSYNEQFF. The variable domain in full, with the rest retrieved from reference TRBV14 and TRBJ2-1, is EAGVTQFPSHSVIEKGQTVTLRCDPISGHDNLYWYRRVMGKEIKFLLHFVKESKQDESGMPNNRFLAERTGGTYSTLKVQPAELEDSGVYFCASRHGDRGRWSYNEQFFGPGTRLTVL.

This clone is a singleton in its sample. The CDR3 region has the DNA TGTGCCAGCAGTGAACAGGGTCCAGATACGCAGTATTTT. Its protein product is CASSEQGPDTQYF. The J gene is TRBJ2-3, the V gene TRBV2; a weak D match, TRBD1 (5 bases). The CDR3 totals 13 residues. V was clipped by 2 bases and J by 4 bases, with 7 bases between them. CDR1 is SNHLY and CDR2 is FYNNEI in the germline V gene.

V and J are TRBV5-1 and TRBJ2-1; D unresolved. Germline values: CDR1 SGHRS, CDR2 YFSETQ. V was pared by 4 bases and J by 9 bases, with 8 bases between. The CDR3 is 11 residues long. CDR3 sequence: CASSLNSEQFF. CDR3 nucleotide sequence: TGCGCCAGCAGCCTGAACAGTGAGCAGTTCTTC.

The gene calls are TRBV6-5 and TRBJ1-5, with D uncertain. This CDR3 contains 13 residues. V shed 7 bases and J shed 4 bases, with 11 bases lying between them. Looked up from germline, CDR1 is MNHEY and CDR2 is SVGAGI. CDR3 in DNA: TGTGCCAGCAAGTACAGTCTAAATCAGCCCCAGCATTTT. Amino acid sequence: CASKYSLNQPQHF.

This clone occurred a few times. Different DNA sequences within this sample yield the same CDR3. CDR3 protein: CASSQDRLNTEAFF. The CDR3 DNA is TGCGCCAGCAGCCAAGACAGGCTGAACACTGAAGCTTTCTTT. The rearrangement joins TRBV4-1 to TRBJ1-1; D uncertain. CDR3 length equals 14 residues. CDR1 MGHRA and CDR2 YSYEKL come from the germline V gene. The V end was cut by 0 bases, the J end by 0 bases, with 5 bases between.